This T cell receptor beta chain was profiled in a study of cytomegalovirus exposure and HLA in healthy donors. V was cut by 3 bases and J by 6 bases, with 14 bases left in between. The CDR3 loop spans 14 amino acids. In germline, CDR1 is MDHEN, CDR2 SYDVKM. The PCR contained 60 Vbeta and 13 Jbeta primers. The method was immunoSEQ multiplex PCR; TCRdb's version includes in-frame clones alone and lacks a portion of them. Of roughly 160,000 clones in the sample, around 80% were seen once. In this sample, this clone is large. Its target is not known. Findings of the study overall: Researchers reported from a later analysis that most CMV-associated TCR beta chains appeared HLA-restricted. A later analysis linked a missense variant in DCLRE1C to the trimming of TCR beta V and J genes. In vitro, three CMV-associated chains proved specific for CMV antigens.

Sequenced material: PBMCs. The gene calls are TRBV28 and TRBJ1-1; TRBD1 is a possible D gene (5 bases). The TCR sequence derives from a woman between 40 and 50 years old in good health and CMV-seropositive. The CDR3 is CASSFWAGGAEAFF. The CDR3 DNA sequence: TGTGCCAGCAGTTTCTGGGCCGGGGGGGCTGAAGCTTTCTTT. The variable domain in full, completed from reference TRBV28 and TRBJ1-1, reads DVKVTQSSRYLVKRTGEKVFLECVQDMDHENMFWYRQDPGLGLRLIYFSYDVKMKEKGDIPEGYSVSREKKERFSLILESASTNQTSMYLCASSFWAGGAEAFFGQGTRLTVV.